Included here is one T cell receptor (beta chain) sequence, with context. Germline assignment: CDR1 GTSNPN and CDR2 SVGIG (reference sequence). The CDR3 is made up of 17 amino acids. Losses at the gene ends were 4 bases for V and 0 bases for J; bases not matched to a gene: 3. Produced via immunoSEQ multiplex PCR; TCRdb's table is partial and in-frame only. In the table there are about 150,000 clones, 88% of which are singletons. The time point was: baseline pretreatment blood. Documented treatment: 15 Gy SBRT to primary tumor, nephrectomy 4 weeks later. These data belong to a study of radiation and T cells in renal cell carcinoma.

This sample comprised blood, obtained from a patient whose treatment included radiotherapy and nephrectomy. J is TRBJ2-6 and V is TRBV30, with 13 bases aligning to TRBD2. The source of this sequence is a woman aged 70 to 79 with renal cell carcinoma. The CDR3: CAWTGLAGSSGANVLTF. The CDR3 bases are TGTGCCTGGACGGGACTAGCGGGGAGCTCTGGGGCCAACGTCCTGACTTTC.